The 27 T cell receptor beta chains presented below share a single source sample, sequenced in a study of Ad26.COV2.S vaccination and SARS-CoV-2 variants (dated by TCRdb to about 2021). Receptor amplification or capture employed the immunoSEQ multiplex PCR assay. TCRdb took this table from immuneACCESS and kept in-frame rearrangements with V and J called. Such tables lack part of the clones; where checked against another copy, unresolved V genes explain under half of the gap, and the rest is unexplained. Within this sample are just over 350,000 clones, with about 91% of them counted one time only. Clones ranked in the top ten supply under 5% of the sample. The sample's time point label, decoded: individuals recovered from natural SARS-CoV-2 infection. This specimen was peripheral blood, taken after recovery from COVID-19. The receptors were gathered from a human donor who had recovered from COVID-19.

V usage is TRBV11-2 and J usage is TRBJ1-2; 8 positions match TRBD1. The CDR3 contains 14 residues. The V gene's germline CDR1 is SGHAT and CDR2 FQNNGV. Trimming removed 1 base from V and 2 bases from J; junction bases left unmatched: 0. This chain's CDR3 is CASSLGTGNYGYTF. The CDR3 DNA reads TGTGCCAGCAGCTTAGGGACAGGGAACTATGGCTACACCTTC.

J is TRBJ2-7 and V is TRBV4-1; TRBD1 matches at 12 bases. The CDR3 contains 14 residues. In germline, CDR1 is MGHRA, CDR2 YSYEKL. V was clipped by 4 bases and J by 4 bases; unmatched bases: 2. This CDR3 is CASSLGQGAYEQYF. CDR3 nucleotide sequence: TGCGCCAGCAGCCTGGGACAGGGGGCTTACGAGCAGTACTTC.

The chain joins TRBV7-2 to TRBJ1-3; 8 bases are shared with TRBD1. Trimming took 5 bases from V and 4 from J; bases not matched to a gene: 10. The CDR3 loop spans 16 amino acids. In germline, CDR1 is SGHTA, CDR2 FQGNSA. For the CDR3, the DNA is TGTGCCAGCAGCCGCCCCCTGACAGGGGTCGGAAACACCATATATTTT. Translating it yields CASSRPLTGVGNTIYF.

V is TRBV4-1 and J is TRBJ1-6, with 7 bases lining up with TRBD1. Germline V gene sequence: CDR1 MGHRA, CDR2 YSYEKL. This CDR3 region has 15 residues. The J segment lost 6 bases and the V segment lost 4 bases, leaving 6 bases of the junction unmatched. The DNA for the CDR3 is TGCGCCAGCAGCCTCCAAAGGGACAGTAATTCACCCCTCCACTTT. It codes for CASSLQRDSNSPLHF.

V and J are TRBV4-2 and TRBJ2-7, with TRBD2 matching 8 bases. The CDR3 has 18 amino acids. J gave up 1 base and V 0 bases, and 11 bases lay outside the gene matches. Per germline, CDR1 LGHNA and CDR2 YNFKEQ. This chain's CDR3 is CASSQDPRGAGGSYEQYF. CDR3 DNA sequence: TGTGCCAGCAGCCAAGATCCCCGAGGGGCGGGGGGTTCCTACGAGCAGTACTTC.

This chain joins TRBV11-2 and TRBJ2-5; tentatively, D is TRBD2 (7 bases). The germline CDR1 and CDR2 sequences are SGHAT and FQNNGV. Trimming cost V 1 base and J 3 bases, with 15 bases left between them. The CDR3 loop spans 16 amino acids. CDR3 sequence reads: CASSLGAGAVKETQYF. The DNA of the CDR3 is TGTGCCAGCAGCTTAGGGGCGGGGGCCGTTAAAGAGACCCAGTACTTC.

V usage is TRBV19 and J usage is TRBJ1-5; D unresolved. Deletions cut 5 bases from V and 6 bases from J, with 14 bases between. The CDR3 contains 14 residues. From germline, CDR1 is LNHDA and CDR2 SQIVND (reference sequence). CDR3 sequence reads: CASSPTVGLQPQHF. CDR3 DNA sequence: TGTGCCAGTAGTCCAACTGTAGGACTTCAGCCCCAGCATTTT.

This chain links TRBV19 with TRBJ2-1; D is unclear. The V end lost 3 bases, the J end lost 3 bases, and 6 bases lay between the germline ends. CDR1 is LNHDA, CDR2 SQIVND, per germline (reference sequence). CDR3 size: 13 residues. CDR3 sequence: CASSIPNYNEQFF. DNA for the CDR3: TGTGCCAGTAGTATCCCCAACTACAATGAGCAGTTCTTC.

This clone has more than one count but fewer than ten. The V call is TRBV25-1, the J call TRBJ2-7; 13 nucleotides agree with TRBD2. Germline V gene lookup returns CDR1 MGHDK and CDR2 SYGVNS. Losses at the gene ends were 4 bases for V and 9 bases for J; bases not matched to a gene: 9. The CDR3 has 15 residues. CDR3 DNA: TGTGCCAGCAGTGGGACTAGCGGGGGCCCCGGGGGGCAGTACTTC. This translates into CASSGTSGGPGGQYF.

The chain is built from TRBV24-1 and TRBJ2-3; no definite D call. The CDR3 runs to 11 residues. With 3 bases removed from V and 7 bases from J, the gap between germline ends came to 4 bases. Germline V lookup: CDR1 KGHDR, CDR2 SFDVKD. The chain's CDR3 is CATSDGYTQYF. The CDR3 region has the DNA TGTGCCACCAGTGATGGCTATACGCAGTATTTT.

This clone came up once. The CDR3 sequence is CASGPAGGTDTQYF. CDR3 bases: TGTGCTAGTGGTCCCGCAGGGGGCACAGATACGCAGTATTTT. J is TRBJ2-3 and V is TRBV12-5, with a tentative D call TRBD1 (6 bases). The length of the CDR3 is 14 residues. Trimming removed 5 bases at V and 1 base at J, with 10 bases between. Germline CDR1 reads LGHNT; CDR2 reads FRNRAP.

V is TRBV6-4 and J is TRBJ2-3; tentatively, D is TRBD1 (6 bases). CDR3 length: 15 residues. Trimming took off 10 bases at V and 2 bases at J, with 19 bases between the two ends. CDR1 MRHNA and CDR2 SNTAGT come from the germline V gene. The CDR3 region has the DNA TGTGCCATTGCTCAAACAGGGCCTGACACAGATACGCAGTATTTT. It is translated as CAIAQTGPDTDTQYF.

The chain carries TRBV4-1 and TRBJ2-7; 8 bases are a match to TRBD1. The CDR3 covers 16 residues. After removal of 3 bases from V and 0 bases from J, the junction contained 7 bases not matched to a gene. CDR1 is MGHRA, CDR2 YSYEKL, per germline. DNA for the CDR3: TGCGCCAGCAGCCAGATGGCCGGGACAGGCTCCTACGAGCAGTACTTC. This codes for CASSQMAGTGSYEQYF.

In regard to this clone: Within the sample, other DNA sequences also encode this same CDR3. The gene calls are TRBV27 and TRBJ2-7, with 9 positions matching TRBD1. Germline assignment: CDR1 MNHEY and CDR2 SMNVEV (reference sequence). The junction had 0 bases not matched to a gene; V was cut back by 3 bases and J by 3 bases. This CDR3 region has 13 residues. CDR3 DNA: TGTGCCAGCAGTTTGACAGGGGGCTACGAGCAGTACTTC. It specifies CASSLTGGYEQYF.

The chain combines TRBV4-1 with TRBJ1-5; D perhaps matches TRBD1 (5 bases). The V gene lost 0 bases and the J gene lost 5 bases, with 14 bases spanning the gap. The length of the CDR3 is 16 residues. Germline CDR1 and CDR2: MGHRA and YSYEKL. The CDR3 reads CASSQDFSRAHQPQHF. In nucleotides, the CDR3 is TGCGCCAGCAGCCAAGATTTCAGCAGGGCCCATCAGCCCCAGCATTTT.

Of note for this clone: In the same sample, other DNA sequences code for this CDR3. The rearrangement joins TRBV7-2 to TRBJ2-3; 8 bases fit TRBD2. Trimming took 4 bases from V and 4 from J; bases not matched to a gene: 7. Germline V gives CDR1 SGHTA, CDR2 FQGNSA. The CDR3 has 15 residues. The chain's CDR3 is CASSSRTSGADTQYF. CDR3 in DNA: TGTGCCAGCAGCTCCCGCACTAGCGGTGCAGATACGCAGTATTTT.

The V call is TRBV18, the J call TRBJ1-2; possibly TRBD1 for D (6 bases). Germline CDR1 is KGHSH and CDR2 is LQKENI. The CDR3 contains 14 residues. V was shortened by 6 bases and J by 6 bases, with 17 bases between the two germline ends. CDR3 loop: CASSTARGRNGYTF. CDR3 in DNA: TGTGCCAGCTCCACCGCGAGGGGGAGAAATGGCTACACCTTC.

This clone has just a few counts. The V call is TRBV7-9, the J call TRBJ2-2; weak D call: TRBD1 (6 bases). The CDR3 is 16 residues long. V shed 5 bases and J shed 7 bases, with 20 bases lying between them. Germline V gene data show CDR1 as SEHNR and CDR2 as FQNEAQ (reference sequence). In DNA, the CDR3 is TGTGCCAGCAGCCCAACCCCCCCAGGGGTGGACGGGGAGCTGTTTTTT. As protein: CASSPTPPGVDGELFF.

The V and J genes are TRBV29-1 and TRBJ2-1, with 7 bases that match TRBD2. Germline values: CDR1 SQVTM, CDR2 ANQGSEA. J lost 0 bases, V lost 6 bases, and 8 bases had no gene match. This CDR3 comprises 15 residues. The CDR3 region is CSVSGGLGSYNEQFF. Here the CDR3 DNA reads TGCAGCGTGTCGGGGGGACTCGGCTCCTACAATGAGCAGTTCTTC.

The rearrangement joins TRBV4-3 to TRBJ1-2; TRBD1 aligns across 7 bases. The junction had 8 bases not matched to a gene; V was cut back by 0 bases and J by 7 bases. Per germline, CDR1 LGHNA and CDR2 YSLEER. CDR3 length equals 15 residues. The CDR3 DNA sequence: TGCGCCAGCAGCCAAGATCCGGACGGGACAGCTGGCTACACCTTC. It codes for CASSQDPDGTAGYTF.

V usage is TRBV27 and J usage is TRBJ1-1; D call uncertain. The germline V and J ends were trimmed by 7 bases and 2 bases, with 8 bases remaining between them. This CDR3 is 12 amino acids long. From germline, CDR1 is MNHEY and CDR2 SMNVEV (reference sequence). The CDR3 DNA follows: TGTGCCAGCAAGGAAGGTAACACTGAAGCTTTCTTT. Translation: CASKEGNTEAFF.

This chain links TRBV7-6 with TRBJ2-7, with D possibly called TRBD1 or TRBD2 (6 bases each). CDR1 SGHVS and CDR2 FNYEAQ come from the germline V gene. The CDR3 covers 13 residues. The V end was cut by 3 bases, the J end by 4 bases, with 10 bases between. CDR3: CASSLGAGYEQYF. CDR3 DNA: TGTGCCAGCAGCTTGGGGGCGGGGTACGAGCAGTACTTC.

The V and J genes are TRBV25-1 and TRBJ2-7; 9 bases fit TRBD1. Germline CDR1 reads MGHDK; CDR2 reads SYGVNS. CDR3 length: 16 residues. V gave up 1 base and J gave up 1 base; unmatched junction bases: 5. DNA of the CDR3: TGTGCCAGCAGTGAATGGGGACAGGGAGAGTCCTACGAGCAGTACTTC. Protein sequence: CASSEWGQGESYEQYF.

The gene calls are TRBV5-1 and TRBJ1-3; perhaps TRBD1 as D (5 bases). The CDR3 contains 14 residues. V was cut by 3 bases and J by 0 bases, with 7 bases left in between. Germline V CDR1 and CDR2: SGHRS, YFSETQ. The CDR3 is CASSWGPSGNTIYF. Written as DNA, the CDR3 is TGCGCCAGCAGCTGGGGCCCCTCTGGAAACACCATATATTTT.

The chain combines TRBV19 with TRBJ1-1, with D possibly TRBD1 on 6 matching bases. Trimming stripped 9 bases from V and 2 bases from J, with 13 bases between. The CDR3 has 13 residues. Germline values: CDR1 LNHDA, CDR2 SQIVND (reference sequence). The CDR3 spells CASTGRINTEAFF. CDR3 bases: TGTGCCAGCACAGGGAGGATTAACACTGAAGCTTTCTTT.

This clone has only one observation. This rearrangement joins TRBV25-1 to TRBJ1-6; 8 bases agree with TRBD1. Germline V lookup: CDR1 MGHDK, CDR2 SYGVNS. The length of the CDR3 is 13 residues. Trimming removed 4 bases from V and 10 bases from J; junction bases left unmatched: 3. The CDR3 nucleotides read TGTGCCAGCAGTGTACCAGGGGGCTCACCCCTCCACTTT. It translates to CASSVPGGSPLHF.

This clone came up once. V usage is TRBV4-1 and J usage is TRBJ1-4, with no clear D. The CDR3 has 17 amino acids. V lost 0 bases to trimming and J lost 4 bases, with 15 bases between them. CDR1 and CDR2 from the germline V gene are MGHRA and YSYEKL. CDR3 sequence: CASSQDRSAGVNEKLFF. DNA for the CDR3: TGCGCCAGCAGCCAAGATCGGAGCGCTGGGGTTAATGAAAAACTGTTTTTT.